This T cell receptor (beta chain) was obtained from a study of cytomegalovirus exposure and HLA in healthy donors. Germline assignment: CDR1 SGHDT and CDR2 YYEEEE. The CDR3 sequence is 15 residues long. V shed 4 bases and J 7 bases; nucleotides not matched to a gene: 7. With 60 Vbeta and 13 Jbeta primers, the PCR was carried out. Profiled with immunoSEQ multiplex PCR; TCRdb holds only in-frame clones, not every one. The sample lists 65,000 or so clones, about 80% occurring once. The sequenced sample consisted of PBMCs. This receptor was taken from a woman aged 40 to 50 in good health and CMV-seropositive. The chain combines TRBV5-6 with TRBJ1-6; the match to TRBD1 covers 8 bases. The CDR3 DNA reads as TGTGCCAGCAGCGCCGACAGGGGCAGGAATTCACCCCTCCACTTT. Protein sequence: CASSADRGRNSPLHF.